The entry below gives a single T cell receptor (beta chain) sequence along with its context. This sample is drawn from a study of T cell changes during pregnancy in multiple sclerosis. The method was immunoSEQ multiplex PCR; TCRdb's version includes in-frame clones alone and lacks a portion of them. The sample lists around 63,000 clones, around 92% occurring once. Germline lookup yields CDR1 SGDLS and CDR2 YYNGEE. V was clipped by 0 bases and J by 4 bases; unmatched bases: 12. The CDR3 is 17 residues long. The material was CD8+ T cells from peripheral blood mononuclear cells, obtained in the third trimester of pregnancy. This sequence was found in a female donor in good health, enrolled as a control in a pregnancy study. The chain is built from TRBV9 and TRBJ1-2, with 7 positions matching TRBD1. The chain's CDR3 is CASSVATTGDLGYGYTF. CDR3 DNA sequence: TGTGCCAGCAGCGTAGCTACCACAGGGGATCTGGGCTATGGCTACACCTTC.